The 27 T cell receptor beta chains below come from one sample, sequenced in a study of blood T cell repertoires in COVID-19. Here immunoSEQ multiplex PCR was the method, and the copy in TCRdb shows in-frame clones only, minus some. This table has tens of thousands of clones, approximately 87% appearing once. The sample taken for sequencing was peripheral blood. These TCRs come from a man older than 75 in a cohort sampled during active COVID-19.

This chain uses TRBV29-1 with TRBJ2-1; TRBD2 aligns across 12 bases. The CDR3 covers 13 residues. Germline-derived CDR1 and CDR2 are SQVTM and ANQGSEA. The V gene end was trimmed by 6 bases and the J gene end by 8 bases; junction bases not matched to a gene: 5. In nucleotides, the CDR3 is TGCAGCGTCCTAGCGGGGGGGCATGATGAGCAGTTCTTC. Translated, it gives CSVLAGGHDEQFF.

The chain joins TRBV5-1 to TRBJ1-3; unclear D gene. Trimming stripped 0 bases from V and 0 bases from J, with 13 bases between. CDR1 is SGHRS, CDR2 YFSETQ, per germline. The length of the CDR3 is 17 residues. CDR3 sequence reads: CASSLAGGGISGNTIYF. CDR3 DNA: TGCGCCAGCAGCTTGGCCGGAGGAGGGATCTCTGGAAACACCATATATTTT.

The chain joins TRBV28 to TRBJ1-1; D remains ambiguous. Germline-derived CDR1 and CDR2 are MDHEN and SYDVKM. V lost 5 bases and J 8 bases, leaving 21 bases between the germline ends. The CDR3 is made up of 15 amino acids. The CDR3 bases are TGTGCCAGCAGTCCCCCGATTTCACGTACGGGAGAAGCTTTCTTT. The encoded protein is CASSPPISRTGEAFF.

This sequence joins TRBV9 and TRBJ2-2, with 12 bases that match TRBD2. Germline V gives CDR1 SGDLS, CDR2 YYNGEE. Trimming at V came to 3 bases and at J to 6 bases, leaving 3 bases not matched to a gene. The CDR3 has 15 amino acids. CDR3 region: CASSAPSGGAGELFF. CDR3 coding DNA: TGTGCCAGCAGCGCGCCTAGCGGGGGGGCCGGGGAGCTGTTTTTT.

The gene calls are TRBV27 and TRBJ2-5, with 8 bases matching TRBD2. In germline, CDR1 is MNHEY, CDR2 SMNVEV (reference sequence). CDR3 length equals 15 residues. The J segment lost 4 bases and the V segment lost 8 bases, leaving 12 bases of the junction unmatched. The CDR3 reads CASASPGLGGETQYF. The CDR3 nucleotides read TGTGCCAGCGCCTCTCCGGGACTAGGAGGAGAGACCCAGTACTTC.

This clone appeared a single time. CDR3 sequence: CASSLWTADGYTF. CDR3 DNA: TGTGCCAGCAGCTTGTGGACAGCGGATGGCTACACCTTC. The chain combines TRBV5-8 with TRBJ1-2; tentative D call: TRBD1 (6 bases). Per the germline V gene, CDR1 is SGHTS and CDR2 is YDEGEE. This CDR3 region has 13 residues. V gave up 1 base and J gave up 6 bases, with 10 bases separating them.

The CDR3 nucleotides are TGTGCCAGCAGTTTCTACACCGGGGACAGGGACACAGATACGCAGTATTTT. It encodes CASSFYTGDRDTDTQYF. The V and J genes are TRBV28 and TRBJ2-3, with TRBD1 matching over 9 bases. V lost 3 bases, J lost 2 bases, and 9 bases stayed unmatched. CDR1 and CDR2 (germline): MDHEN, SYDVKM. The CDR3 sequence is 17 residues long. Drawing the rest from reference TRBV28 and TRBJ2-3, the complete variable domain is DVKVTQSSRYLVKRTGEKVFLECVQDMDHENMFWYRQDPGLGLRLIYFSYDVKMKEKGDIPEGYSVSREKKERFSLILESASTNQTSMYLCASSFYTGDRDTDTQYFGPGTRLTVL.

CDR3 sequence: CASSAGGRDFTEAFF. The DNA of the CDR3 is TGTGCCAGCAGCGCGGGGGGCAGGGATTTCACTGAAGCTTTCTTT. V is TRBV9 and J is TRBJ1-1; a possible D gene is TRBD1 (6 bases). The germline V and J ends were trimmed by 3 bases and 4 bases, with 16 bases remaining between them. The CDR3 has 15 amino acids. Germline V gives CDR1 SGDLS, CDR2 YYNGEE.

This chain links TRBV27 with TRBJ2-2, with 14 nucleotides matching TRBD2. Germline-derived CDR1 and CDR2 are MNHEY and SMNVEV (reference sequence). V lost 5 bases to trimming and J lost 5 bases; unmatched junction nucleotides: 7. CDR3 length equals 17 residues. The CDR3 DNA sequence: TGTGCCAGCAGTCCCGGACTAGCGGGGGGTCCTACCGGGGAGCTGTTTTTT. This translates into CASSPGLAGGPTGELFF.

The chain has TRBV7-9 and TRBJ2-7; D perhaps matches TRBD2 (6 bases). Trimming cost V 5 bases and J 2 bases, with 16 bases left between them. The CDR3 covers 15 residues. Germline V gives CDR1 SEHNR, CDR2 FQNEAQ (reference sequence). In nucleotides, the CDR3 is TGTGCCAGCAGCGCCCAGCGGGTGGATCCCTACGAGCAGTACTTC. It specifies CASSAQRVDPYEQYF.

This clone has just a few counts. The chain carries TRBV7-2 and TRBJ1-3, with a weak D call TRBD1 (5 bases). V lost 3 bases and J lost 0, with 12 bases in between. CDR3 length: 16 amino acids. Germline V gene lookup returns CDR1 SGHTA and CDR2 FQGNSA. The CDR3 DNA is TGTGCCAGCAGCTTTGCTCCAGGGATCTCTGGAAACACCATATATTTT. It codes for CASSFAPGISGNTIYF.

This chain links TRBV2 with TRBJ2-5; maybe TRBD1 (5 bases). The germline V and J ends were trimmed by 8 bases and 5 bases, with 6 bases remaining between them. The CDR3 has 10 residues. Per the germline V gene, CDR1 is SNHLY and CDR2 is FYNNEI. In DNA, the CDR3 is TGTGCCAGCCCAGGGGAGACCCAGTACTTC. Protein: CASPGETQYF.

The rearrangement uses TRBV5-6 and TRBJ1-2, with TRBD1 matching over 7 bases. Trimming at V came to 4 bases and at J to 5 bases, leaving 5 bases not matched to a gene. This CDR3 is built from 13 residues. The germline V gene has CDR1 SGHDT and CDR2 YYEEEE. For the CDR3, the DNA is TGTGCCAGCAGCCGAGGGGACAGTTATGGCTACACCTTC. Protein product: CASSRGDSYGYTF.

The CDR3 region is CASSQPGQGDPEQYV. DNA of the CDR3: TGTGCCAGCAGTCAGCCGGGACAGGGGGATCCCGAGCAGTACGTC. This chain uses TRBV28 with TRBJ2-7; TRBD1 matches at 11 bases. Per the germline V gene, CDR1 is MDHEN and CDR2 is SYDVKM. This CDR3 contains 15 residues. V lost 5 bases and J lost 6; bases outside the gene matches: 9.

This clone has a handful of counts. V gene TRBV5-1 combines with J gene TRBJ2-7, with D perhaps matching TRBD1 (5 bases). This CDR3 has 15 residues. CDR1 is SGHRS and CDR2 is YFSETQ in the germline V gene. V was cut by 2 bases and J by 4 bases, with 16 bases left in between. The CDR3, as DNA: TGCGCCAGCAGCTTTTTTCAGGGCTCTAGTTACGAGCAGTACTTC. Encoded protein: CASSFFQGSSYEQYF.

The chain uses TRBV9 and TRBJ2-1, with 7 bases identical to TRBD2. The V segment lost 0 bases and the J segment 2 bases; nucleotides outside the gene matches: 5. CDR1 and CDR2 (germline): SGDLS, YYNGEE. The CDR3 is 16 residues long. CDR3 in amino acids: CASSVGAAGAYNEQFF. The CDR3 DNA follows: TGTGCCAGCAGCGTAGGGGCGGCGGGGGCCTACAATGAGCAGTTCTTC.

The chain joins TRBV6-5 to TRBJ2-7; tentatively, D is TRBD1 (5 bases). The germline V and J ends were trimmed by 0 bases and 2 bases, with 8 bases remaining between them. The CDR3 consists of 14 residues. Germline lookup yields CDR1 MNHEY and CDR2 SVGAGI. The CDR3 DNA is TGTGCCAGCAGTTACTCGTTCAGGGCCTACGAGCAGTACTTC. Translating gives CASSYSFRAYEQYF.

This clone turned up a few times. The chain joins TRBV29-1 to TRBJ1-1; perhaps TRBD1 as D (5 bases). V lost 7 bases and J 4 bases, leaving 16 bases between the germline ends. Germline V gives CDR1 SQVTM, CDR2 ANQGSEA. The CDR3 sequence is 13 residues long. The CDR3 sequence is CSAPIGASTEAFF. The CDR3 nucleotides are TGCAGCGCCCCCATAGGGGCTAGCACTGAAGCTTTCTTT.

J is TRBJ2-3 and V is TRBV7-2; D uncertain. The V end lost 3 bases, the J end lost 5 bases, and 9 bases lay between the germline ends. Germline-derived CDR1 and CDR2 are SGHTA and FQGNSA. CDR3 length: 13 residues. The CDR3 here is CASSLSSVDTQYF. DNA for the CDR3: TGTGCCAGCAGCTTGTCATCGGTAGATACGCAGTATTTT.

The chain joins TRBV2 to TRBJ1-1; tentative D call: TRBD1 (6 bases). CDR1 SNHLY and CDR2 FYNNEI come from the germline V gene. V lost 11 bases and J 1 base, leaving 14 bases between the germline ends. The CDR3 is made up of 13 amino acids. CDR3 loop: CAGLYRENTEAFF. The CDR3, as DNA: TGTGCCGGGCTTTACAGGGAGAACACTGAAGCTTTCTTT.

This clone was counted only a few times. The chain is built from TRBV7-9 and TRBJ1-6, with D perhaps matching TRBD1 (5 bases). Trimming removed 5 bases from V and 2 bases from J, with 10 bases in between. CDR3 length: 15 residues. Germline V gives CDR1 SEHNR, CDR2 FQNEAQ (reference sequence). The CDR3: CASSIQETYNSPLHF. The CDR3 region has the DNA TGTGCCAGCAGCATACAGGAGACCTATAATTCACCCCTCCACTTT.

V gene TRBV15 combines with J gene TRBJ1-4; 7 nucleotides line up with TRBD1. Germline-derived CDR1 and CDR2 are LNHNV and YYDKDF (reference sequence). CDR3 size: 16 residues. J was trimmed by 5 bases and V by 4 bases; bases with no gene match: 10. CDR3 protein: CATSIRGQAFNEKLFF. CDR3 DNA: TGTGCCACCAGCATAAGAGGACAGGCCTTCAATGAAAAACTGTTTTTT.

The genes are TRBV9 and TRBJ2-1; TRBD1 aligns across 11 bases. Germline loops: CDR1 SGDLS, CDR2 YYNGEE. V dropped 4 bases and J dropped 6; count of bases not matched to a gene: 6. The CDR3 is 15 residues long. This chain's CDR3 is CASSLRTGGLNEQFF. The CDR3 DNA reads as TGTGCCAGCAGCCTCCGGACAGGGGGCCTCAATGAGCAGTTCTTC.

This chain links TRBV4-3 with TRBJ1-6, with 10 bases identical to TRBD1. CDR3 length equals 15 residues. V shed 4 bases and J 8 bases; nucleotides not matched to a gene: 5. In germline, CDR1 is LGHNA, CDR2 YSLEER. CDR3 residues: CASSRAGTGDSPLHF. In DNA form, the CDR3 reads TGCGCCAGCAGCCGGGCCGGGACAGGGGATTCACCCCTCCACTTT.

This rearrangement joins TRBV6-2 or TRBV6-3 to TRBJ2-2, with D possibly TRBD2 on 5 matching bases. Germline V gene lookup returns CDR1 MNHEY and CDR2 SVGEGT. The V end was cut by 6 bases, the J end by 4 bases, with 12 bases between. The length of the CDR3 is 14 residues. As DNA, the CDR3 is TGTGCCAGCAGCCCCGCGGCGGGCACCGGGGAGCTGTTTTTT. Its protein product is CASSPAAGTGELFF.

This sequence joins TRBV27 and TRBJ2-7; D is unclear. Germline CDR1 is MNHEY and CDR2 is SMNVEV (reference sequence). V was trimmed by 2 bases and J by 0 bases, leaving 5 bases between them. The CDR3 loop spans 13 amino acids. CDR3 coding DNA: TGTGCCAGCAGTTTAGGCAACTCCTACGAGCAGTACTTC. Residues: CASSLGNSYEQYF.

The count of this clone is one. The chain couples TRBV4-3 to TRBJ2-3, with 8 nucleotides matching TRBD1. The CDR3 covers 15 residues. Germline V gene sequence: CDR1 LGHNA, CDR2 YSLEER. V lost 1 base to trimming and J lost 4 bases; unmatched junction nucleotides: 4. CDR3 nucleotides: TGCGCCAGCAGCCAAGGGACAGGGAACCCAGATACGCAGTATTTT. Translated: CASSQGTGNPDTQYF.